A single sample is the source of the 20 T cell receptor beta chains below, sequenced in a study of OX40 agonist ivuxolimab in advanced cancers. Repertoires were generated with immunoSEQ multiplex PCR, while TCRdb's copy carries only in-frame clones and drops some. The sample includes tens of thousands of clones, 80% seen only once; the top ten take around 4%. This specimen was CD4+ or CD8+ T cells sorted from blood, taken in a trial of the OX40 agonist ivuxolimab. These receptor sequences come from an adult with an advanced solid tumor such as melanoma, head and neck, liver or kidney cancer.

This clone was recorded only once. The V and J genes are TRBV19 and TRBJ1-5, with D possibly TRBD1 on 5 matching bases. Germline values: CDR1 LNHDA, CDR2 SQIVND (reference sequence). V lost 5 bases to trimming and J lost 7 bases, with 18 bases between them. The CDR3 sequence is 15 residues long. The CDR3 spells CASSAPPGGEQPQHF. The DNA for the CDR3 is TGTGCCAGTAGTGCCCCCCCCGGAGGGGAACAGCCCCAGCATTTT.

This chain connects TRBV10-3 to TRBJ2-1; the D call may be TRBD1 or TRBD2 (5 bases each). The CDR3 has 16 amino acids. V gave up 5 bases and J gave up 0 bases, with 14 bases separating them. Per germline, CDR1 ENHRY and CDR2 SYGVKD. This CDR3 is CAISKPGTSSYNEQFF. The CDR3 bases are TGTGCCATCAGTAAACCCGGGACGTCCTCCTACAATGAGCAGTTCTTC.

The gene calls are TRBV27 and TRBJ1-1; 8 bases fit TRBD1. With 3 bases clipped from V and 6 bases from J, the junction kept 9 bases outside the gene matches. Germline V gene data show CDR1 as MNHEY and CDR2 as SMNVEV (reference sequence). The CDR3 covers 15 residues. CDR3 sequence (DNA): TGTGCCAGCAGTTTCAGACAGGGGAGAAGGGCTGAAGCTTTCTTT. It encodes CASSFRQGRRAEAFF.

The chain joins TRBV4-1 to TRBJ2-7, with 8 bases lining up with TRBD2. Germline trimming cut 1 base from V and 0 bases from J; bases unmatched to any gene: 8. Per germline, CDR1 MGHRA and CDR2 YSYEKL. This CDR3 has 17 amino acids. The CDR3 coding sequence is TGCGCCAGCAGCCAAGGTCGTGGCGGGAGGAGCTCCTACGAGCAGTACTTC. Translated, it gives CASSQGRGGRSSYEQYF.

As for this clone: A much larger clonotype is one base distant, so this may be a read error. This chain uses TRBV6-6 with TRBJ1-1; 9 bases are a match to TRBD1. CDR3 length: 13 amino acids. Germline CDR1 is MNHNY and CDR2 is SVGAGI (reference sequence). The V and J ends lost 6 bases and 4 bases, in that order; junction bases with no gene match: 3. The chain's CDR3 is CASSQQGATEAFF. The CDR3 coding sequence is TGTGCCAGCAGCCAACAGGGGGCCACTGAAGCTTTCTTT.

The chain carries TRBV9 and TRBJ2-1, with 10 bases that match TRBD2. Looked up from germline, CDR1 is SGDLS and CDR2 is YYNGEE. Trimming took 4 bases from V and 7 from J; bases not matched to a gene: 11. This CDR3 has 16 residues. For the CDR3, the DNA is TGTGCCAGCAGCCCCTGGTTTAGCGGGAGGATGAATGAGCAGTTCTTC. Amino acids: CASSPWFSGRMNEQFF. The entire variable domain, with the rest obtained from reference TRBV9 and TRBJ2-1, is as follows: DSGVTQTPKHLITATGQRVTLRCSPRSGDLSVYWYQQSLDQGLQFLIQYYNGEERAKGNILERFSAQQFPDLHSELNLSSLELGDSALYFCASSPWFSGRMNEQFFGPGTRLTVL.

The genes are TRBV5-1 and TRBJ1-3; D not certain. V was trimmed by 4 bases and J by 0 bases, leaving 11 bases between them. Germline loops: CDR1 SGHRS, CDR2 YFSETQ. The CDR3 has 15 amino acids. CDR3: CASSVTASSGNTIYF. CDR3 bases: TGCGCCAGCAGCGTAACAGCGAGCTCTGGAAACACCATATATTTT.

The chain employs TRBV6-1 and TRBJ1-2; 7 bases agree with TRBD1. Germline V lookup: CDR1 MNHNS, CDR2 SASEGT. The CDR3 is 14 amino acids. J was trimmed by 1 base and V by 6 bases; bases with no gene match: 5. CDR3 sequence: CASRDDRVNYGYTF. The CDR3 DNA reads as TGTGCCAGCAGAGACGACAGGGTTAACTATGGCTACACCTTC.

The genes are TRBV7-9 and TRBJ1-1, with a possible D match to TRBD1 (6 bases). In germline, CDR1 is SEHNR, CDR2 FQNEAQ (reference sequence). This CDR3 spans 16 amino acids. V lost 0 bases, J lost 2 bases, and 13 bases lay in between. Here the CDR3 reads CASSLALSGTNTEAFF. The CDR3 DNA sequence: TGTGCCAGCAGCTTAGCCCTATCAGGGACAAACACTGAAGCTTTCTTT.

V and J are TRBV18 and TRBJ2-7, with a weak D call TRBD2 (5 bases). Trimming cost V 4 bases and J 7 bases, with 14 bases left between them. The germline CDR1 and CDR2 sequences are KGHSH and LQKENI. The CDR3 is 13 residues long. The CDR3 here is CASSLPGGGEQYF. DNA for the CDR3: TGTGCCAGCTCACTACCAGGTGGAGGTGAGCAGTACTTC. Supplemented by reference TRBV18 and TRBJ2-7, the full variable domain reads NAGVMQNPRHLVRRRGQEARLRCSPMKGHSHVYWYRQLPEEGLKFMVYLQKENIIDESGMPKERFSAEFPKEGPSILRIQQVVRGDSAAYFCASSLPGGGEQYFGPGTRLTVT.

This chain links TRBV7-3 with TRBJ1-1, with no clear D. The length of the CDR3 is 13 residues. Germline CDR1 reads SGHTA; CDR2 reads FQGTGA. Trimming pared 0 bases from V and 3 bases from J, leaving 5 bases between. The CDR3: CASSLTPYTEAFF. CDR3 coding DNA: TGTGCCAGCAGCTTAACTCCGTACACTGAAGCTTTCTTT. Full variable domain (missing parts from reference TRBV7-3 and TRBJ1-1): GAGVSQTPSNKVTEKGKYVELRCDPISGHTALYWYRQSLGQGPEFLIYFQGTGAADDSGLPNDRFFAVRPEGSVSTLKIQRTERGDSAVYLCASSLTPYTEAFFGQGTRLTVV.

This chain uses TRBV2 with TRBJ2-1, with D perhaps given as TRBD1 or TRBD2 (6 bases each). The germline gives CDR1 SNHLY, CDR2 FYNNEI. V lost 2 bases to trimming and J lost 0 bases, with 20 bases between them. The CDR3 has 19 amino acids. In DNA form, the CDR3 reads TGTGCCAGCAGTGAAAGGTCCACGGGGGCGGTTGGCTCCTACAATGAGCAGTTCTTC. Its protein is CASSERSTGAVGSYNEQFF.

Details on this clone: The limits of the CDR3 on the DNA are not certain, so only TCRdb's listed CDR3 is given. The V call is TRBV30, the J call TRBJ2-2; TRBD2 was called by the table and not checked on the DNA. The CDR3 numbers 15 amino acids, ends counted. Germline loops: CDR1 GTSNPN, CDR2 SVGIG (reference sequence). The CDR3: CAWRRLAGVGRGAVF.

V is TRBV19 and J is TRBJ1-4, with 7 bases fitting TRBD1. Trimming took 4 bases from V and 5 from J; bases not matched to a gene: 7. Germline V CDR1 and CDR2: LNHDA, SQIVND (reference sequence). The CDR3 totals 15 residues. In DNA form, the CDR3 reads TGTGCCAGTAGTAGACAGGGTATGGCCAATGAAAAACTGTTTTTT. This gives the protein CASSRQGMANEKLFF. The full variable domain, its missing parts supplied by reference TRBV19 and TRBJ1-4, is DGGITQSPKYLFRKEGQNVTLSCEQNLNHDAMYWYRQDPGQGLRLIYYSQIVNDFQKGDIAEGYSVSREKKESFPLTVTSAQKNPTAFYLCASSRQGMANEKLFFGSGTQLSVL.

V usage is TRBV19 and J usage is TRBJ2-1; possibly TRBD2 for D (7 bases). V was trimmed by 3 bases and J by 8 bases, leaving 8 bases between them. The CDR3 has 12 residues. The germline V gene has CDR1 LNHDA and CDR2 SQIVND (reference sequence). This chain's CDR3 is CASSMGGHEQFF. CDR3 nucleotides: TGTGCCAGTAGTATGGGGGGGCATGAGCAGTTCTTC.

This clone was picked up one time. CDR3 region: CASSLDSGRTDTQYF. DNA for the CDR3: TGCGCCAGCAGCTTGGATAGCGGGAGAACAGATACGCAGTATTTT. The chain joins TRBV5-1 to TRBJ2-3; 9 bases line up with TRBD2. Germline V gives CDR1 SGHRS, CDR2 YFSETQ. The CDR3 spans 15 residues. Losses at the gene ends were 0 bases for V and 3 bases for J; bases not matched to a gene: 2. Drawing the rest from reference TRBV5-1 and TRBJ2-3, the complete variable domain is KAGVTQTPRYLIKTRGQQVTLSCSPISGHRSVSWYQQTPGQGLQFLFEYFSETQRNKGNFPGRFSGRQFSNSRSEMNVSTLELGDSALYLCASSLDSGRTDTQYFGPGTRLTVL.

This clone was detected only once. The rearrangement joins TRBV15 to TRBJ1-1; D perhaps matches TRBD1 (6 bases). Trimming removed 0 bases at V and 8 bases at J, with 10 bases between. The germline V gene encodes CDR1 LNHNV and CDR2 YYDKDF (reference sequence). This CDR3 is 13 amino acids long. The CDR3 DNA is TGTGCCACCAGCAGAGACAGGGGCAGGGAAGCTTTCTTT. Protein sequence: CATSRDRGREAFF.

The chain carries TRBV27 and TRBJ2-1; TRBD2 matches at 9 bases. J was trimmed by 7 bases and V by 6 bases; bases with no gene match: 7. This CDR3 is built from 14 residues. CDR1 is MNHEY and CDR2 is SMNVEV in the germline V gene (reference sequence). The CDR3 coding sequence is TGTGCCAGCAGGGGGCTAGCGGGATTGAATGAGCAGTTCTTC. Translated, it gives CASRGLAGLNEQFF.

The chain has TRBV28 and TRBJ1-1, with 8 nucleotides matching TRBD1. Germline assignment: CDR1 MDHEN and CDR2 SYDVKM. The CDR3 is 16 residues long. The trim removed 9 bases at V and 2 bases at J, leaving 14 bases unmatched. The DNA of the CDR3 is TGTGCCAGTCGAAGCCCCCGTGGGACAGGAAACACTGAAGCTTTCTTT. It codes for CASRSPRGTGNTEAFF.

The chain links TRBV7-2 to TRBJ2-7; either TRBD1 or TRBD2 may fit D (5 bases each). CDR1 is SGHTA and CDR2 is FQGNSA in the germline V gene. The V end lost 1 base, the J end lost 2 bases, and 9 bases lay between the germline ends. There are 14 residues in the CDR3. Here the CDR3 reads CASSLGGVAYEQYF. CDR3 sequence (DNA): TGTGCCAGCAGCTTAGGAGGGGTAGCCTACGAGCAGTACTTC. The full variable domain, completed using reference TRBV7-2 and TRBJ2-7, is GAGVSQSPSNKVTEKGKDVELRCDPISGHTALYWYRQSLGQGLEFLIYFQGNSAPDKSGLPSDRFSAERTGGSVSTLTIQRTQQEDSAVYLCASSLGGVAYEQYFGPGTRLTVT.